Following are 4 T cell receptor beta chains from one sample sequenced in a study of cytomegalovirus exposure and HLA in healthy donors. The PCR used 60 Vbeta and 13 Jbeta primers. Clones were read by immunoSEQ multiplex PCR, and TCRdb kept only the in-frame ones, dropping some. The data hold some 130,000 clones, with 70% to 80% observed a single time. The sequenced sample consisted of PBMCs. These receptors all stem from a man aged 35-49 years in good health and CMV-seropositive.

V usage is TRBV5-1 and J usage is TRBJ2-7; 7 nucleotides align to TRBD1. V was clipped by 9 bases and J by 5 bases; unmatched bases: 11. The germline gives CDR1 SGHRS, CDR2 YFSETQ. The CDR3 runs to 13 residues. The CDR3 is CATGETGSHEQYF. The CDR3 bases are TGCGCCACCGGGGAGACAGGGAGTCACGAGCAGTACTTC.

The gene calls are TRBV12-1 and TRBJ2-3; the table's D call of TRBD2 was not tested on the DNA. TRBV12-1 is designated a pseudogene. The CDR3 sequence is 14 residues long. CDR3 sequence: CASSLGLVTDTQYF. In DNA form, the CDR3 reads TGTGCCAGCAGCTTGGGACTAGTCACAGATACGCAGTATTTT.

In regard to this clone: Distinct nucleotide sequences in the sample also encode this CDR3. The chain recombines TRBV7-6 with TRBJ2-7; maybe TRBD1 (6 bases). The CDR3 contains 13 residues. V was shortened by 5 bases and J by 1 base, with 9 bases between the two germline ends. Germline CDR1 SGHVS, CDR2 FNYEAQ. CDR3 DNA: TGTGCCAGCAGCCCGGACAGTTCCTACGAGCAGTACTTC. It translates to CASSPDSSYEQYF.

This clone was seen a few times. The chain has TRBV7-9 and TRBJ2-7; 7 bases are shared with TRBD2. CDR3 length equals 14 residues. CDR1 is SEHNR, CDR2 FQNEAQ, per germline (reference sequence). Unmatched junction bases numbered 12, after V lost 7 bases and J lost 6 bases. The CDR3 bases are TGTGCCAGCACCCTTGGAAGCGGGACGGGCGAGCAGTACTTC. It yields the protein CASTLGSGTGEQYF.